Each of the 26 T cell receptor beta chains below was sequenced from the same sample in a study of T cells in Graves' hyperthyroidism and ophthalmopathy. TCR beta CDR3 regions were amplified from RNA transcripts. Using the HTBI primer set, a first-round RT-PCR was run on the TCR CDR3. TCRdb re-called the multiplex PCR reads with MiXCR, one entry per CDR3 protein. The sample contains hundreds of thousands of distinct CDR3 sequences, around 15% of which appear only once. The sequencing sample was made of blood. The receptors were gathered from an older woman with Graves' ophthalmopathy.

This clonotype was seen repeatedly, ten times or more. The CDR3 reads CASSIEGAPYNEQFF. The CDR3 DNA reads as TGTGCCAGCAGTATCGAGGGGGCCCCCTACAATGAGCAGTTCTTC. The gene calls are TRBV11-2 and TRBJ2-1, with 7 nucleotides matching TRBD1. This CDR3 has 15 amino acids. Per germline, CDR1 SGHAT and CDR2 FQNNGV. J gave up 2 bases and V 6 bases, and 7 bases lay outside the gene matches.

Many counts were recorded for this clonotype. The chain recombines TRBV20-1 with TRBJ2-7; D gene unclear. Trimming pared 7 bases from V and 0 bases from J, leaving 13 bases between. The CDR3 runs to 13 residues. Germline CDR1 reads DFQATT; CDR2 reads SNEGSKA (reference sequence). The CDR3 here is CSVELSASYEQYF. CDR3 nucleotide sequence: TGCAGTGTGGAGCTTTCCGCCTCCTACGAGCAGTACTTC.

In its sample, this clonotype was seen many times. The chain combines TRBV3-1 with TRBJ2-7; either TRBD1 or TRBD2 may fit D (5 bases each). Germline loops: CDR1 LGHDT, CDR2 YNNKEL (reference sequence). This CDR3 is built from 13 residues. The V and J ends lost 1 base and 3 bases respectively, with 7 bases between them. The DNA for the CDR3 is TGTGCCAGCAGCCAAGGGGGGAACTACGAGCAGTACTTC. Residues: CASSQGGNYEQYF.

This clonotype was counted many times. The J gene is TRBJ2-7, the V gene TRBV5-1; 12 bases are shared with TRBD2. Germline CDR1 and CDR2: SGHRS and YFSETQ. The junction had 5 bases not matched to a gene; V was cut back by 0 bases and J by 7 bases. This CDR3 is built from 15 residues. In nucleotides, the CDR3 is TGCGCCAGCAGCTTGGGACTAGCGGGAGCTGGAGAGCAGTACTTC. As protein: CASSLGLAGAGEQYF.

This clonotype was picked up a small number of times. The genes are TRBV6-1 and TRBJ2-2; 7 bases line up with TRBD1. In germline, CDR1 is MNHNS, CDR2 SASEGT. The CDR3 length is 17 residues. J was trimmed by 0 bases and V by 6 bases; bases with no gene match: 10. CDR3 sequence (DNA): TGTGCCAGCAGCTTGACAGGGAGCCCGTCGAACACCGGGGAGCTGTTTTTT. It encodes CASSLTGSPSNTGELFF.

This clonotype has at least ten counts. The rearrangement links TRBV7-3 to TRBJ2-1; a possible D gene is TRBD2 (6 bases). Germline V gene lookup returns CDR1 SGHTA and CDR2 FQGTGA. The CDR3 covers 13 residues. V was pared by 4 bases and J by 6 bases, with 10 bases between. For the CDR3, the DNA is TGTGCCAGCAGCTCGGGAGCCTTCAATGAGCAGTTCTTC. This translates into CASSSGAFNEQFF.

A note on this clonotype: A much larger clone differs by one base, so this may be a read error. J is TRBJ2-1 and V is TRBV20-1; TRBD2 is a possible D gene (5 bases). CDR1 and CDR2 from the germline V gene are DFQATT and SNEGSKA (reference sequence). The CDR3 length is 16 residues. The CDR3, as DNA: TGCAGTGCTAGAGATCTTGGCGGGCGCTCCTACAATGGGCAGTTCTTC. This sequence encodes CSARDLGGRSYNGQFF.

V usage is TRBV24-1 and J usage is TRBJ2-7; D is uncertain. From germline, CDR1 is KGHDR and CDR2 SFDVKD. CDR3 length equals 10 residues. V lost 9 bases to trimming and J lost 2 bases, with 4 bases between them. The CDR3 sequence is CATGPYEQYF. In DNA, the CDR3 is TGTGCCACCGGACCCTACGAGCAGTACTTC.

This clonotype was counted at least ten times. The chain is built from TRBV6-1 and TRBJ2-5; D call uncertain. Trimming cost V 4 bases and J 5 bases, with 14 bases left between them. CDR1 is MNHNS, CDR2 SASEGT, per germline. This CDR3 is built from 14 residues. DNA for the CDR3: TGTGCCAGCAGTGCAGAAATGGTGGGGGAGACCCAGTACTTC. Translation gives CASSAEMVGETQYF.

This clonotype was observed at least ten times. The J gene is TRBJ1-5, the V gene TRBV24-1, with 9 bases identical to TRBD1. The V segment lost 4 bases and the J segment 3 bases; nucleotides outside the gene matches: 6. CDR1 and CDR2 (germline): KGHDR, SFDVKD. The CDR3 contains 16 residues. DNA of the CDR3: TGTGCCACCAGTGACTCCACAGGGGGCAACAATCAGCCCCAGCATTTT. Residues: CATSDSTGGNNQPQHF.

The chain uses TRBV7-2 and TRBJ2-1; 7 bases map to TRBD2. After removal of 3 bases from V and 5 bases from J, the junction contained 4 bases not matched to a gene. CDR1 SGHTA and CDR2 FQGNSA come from the germline V gene. The length of the CDR3 is 14 residues. The CDR3 protein is CASSFRGEHNEQFF. The CDR3, as DNA: TGTGCCAGCAGCTTCCGGGGGGAGCACAATGAGCAGTTCTTC.

This clonotype was seen many times. The gene calls are TRBV5-1 and TRBJ2-7; the match to TRBD2 covers 7 bases. The V gene's germline CDR1 is SGHRS and CDR2 YFSETQ. Trimming at V came to 0 bases and at J to 3 bases, leaving 6 bases not matched to a gene. There are 15 residues in the CDR3. As DNA, the CDR3 is TGCGCCAGCAGCTTGGCTACTAGCGCTATCTACGAGCAGTACTTC. Translating gives CASSLATSAIYEQYF.

The gene calls are TRBV7-2 and TRBJ2-7; D might be TRBD2 (6 bases). This CDR3 is 14 amino acids long. The V end was cut by 6 bases, the J end by 3 bases, with 15 bases between. Germline CDR1 is SGHTA and CDR2 is FQGNSA. In DNA, the CDR3 is TGTGCCAGCAGACGGGACTGGGGAAACTACGAGCAGTACTTC. As protein: CASRRDWGNYEQYF.

The chain couples TRBV7-9 to TRBJ2-3; D gene ambiguous. The CDR3 is 12 amino acids. Germline loops: CDR1 SEHNR, CDR2 FQNEAQ (reference sequence). Trimming removed 5 bases from V and 8 bases from J, with 11 bases in between. CDR3 bases: TGTGCCAGCAGCCCCCCCCCCCCTACGCAGTATTTT. Amino acid sequence: CASSPPPPTQYF. Full variable domain (remainder filled in from reference TRBV7-9 and TRBJ2-3): DTGVSQNPRHKITKRGQNVTFRCDPISEHNRLYWYRQTLGQGPEFLTYFQNEAQLEKSRLLSDRFSAERPKGSFSTLEIQRTEQGDSAMYLCASSPPPPTQYFGPGTRLTVL.

This clonotype was observed at least ten times. The chain combines TRBV7-9 with TRBJ2-3; unclear D gene. The CDR3 is 13 residues long. Trimming cost V 3 bases and J 6 bases, with 10 bases left between them. From germline, CDR1 is SEHNR and CDR2 FQNEAQ (reference sequence). CDR3 protein: CASSFPGLDTQYF. CDR3 nucleotides: TGTGCCAGCAGCTTCCCGGGCCTTGATACGCAGTATTTT. The complete variable domain, with remaining parts taken from reference TRBV7-9 and TRBJ2-3, reads DTGVSQNPRHKITKRGQNVTFRCDPISEHNRLYWYRQTLGQGPEFLTYFQNEAQLEKSRLLSDRFSAERPKGSFSTLEIQRTEQGDSAMYLCASSFPGLDTQYFGPGTRLTVL.

This clonotype was detected many times. The genes are TRBV2 and TRBJ2-1; TRBD2 matches 11 bases. With V trimmed by 7 bases and J by 5 bases, 10 bases remained unmatched. The CDR3 is made up of 16 amino acids. Germline CDR1 and CDR2: SNHLY and FYNNEI. This CDR3 reads CASIPIAGGPHNEQFF. The CDR3 nucleotides are TGTGCCAGCATTCCTATAGCGGGAGGGCCCCACAATGAGCAGTTCTTC. Combining the CDR3 with reference TRBV2 and TRBJ2-1 gives the whole variable domain EPEVTQTPSHQVTQMGQEVILRCVPISNHLYFYWYRQILGQKVEFLVSFYNNEISEKSEIFDDQFSVERPDGSNFTLKIRSTKLEDSAMYFCASIPIAGGPHNEQFFGPGTRLTVL.

This clonotype was seen at least ten times. The chain employs TRBV27 and TRBJ1-3; D may be TRBD1 (6 bases). V lost 4 bases and J 4 bases, leaving 8 bases between the germline ends. This CDR3 region has 13 residues. Germline CDR1 and CDR2: MNHEY and SMNVEV (reference sequence). The CDR3 loop reads CASSSGQGNTIYF. In DNA form, the CDR3 reads TGTGCCAGCAGTTCAGGACAGGGAAACACCATATATTTT.

The chain uses TRBV18 and TRBJ1-3; D gene uncertain. The CDR3 loop spans 14 amino acids. The germline V and J ends were trimmed by 3 bases and 2 bases, with 8 bases remaining between them. Germline V lookup: CDR1 KGHSH, CDR2 LQKENI. CDR3 residues: CASSPQEAGNTIYF. The CDR3 DNA follows: TGTGCCAGCTCACCCCAGGAGGCTGGAAACACCATATATTTT.

In this sample, this clonotype turned up a few times. The chain combines TRBV7-3 with TRBJ2-1; D remains ambiguous. Germline V gene sequence: CDR1 SGHTA, CDR2 FQGTGA. V was cut by 0 bases and J by 7 bases, with 7 bases left in between. The CDR3 length is 13 residues. The CDR3 nucleotides are TGTGCCAGCAGCTTAACCTTACAGAATGAGCAGTTCTTC. This sequence encodes CASSLTLQNEQFF.

This clonotype came up many times. This sequence joins TRBV9 and TRBJ2-7, with TRBD2 matching over 9 bases. Germline V CDR1 and CDR2: SGDLS, YYNGEE. The CDR3 totals 14 residues. The J segment lost 5 bases and the V segment lost 0 bases, leaving 3 bases of the junction unmatched. CDR3 region: CASSVGTSVHEQYF. The CDR3 nucleotides read TGTGCCAGCAGCGTAGGGACTAGCGTCCACGAGCAGTACTTC. Using reference TRBV9 and TRBJ2-7 for the parts outside the CDR3, the full variable domain is DSGVTQTPKHLITATGQRVTLRCSPRSGDLSVYWYQQSLDQGLQFLIQYYNGEERAKGNILERFSAQQFPDLHSELNLSSLELGDSALYFCASSVGTSVHEQYFGPGTRLTVT.

In its sample, this clonotype was seen many times. V is TRBV20-1 and J is TRBJ2-3, with 11 positions matching TRBD2. This CDR3 is built from 15 residues. V dropped 5 bases and J dropped 1; count of bases not matched to a gene: 5. Per germline, CDR1 DFQATT and CDR2 SNEGSKA (reference sequence). CDR3 sequence: CSAELAGVGTDTQYF. CDR3 DNA sequence: TGCAGTGCTGAACTAGCGGGAGTGGGCACAGATACGCAGTATTTT.

In this sample, this clonotype turned up many times. This chain uses TRBV6-1 with TRBJ1-2, with D unresolved. Germline CDR1 MNHNS, CDR2 SASEGT. The CDR3 contains 14 residues. V lost 4 bases to trimming and J lost 3 bases, with 12 bases between them. CDR3 in amino acids: CASSVARADYGYTF. The CDR3, as DNA: TGTGCCAGCAGTGTAGCTAGGGCTGACTATGGCTACACCTTC.

Comments on this clonotype: The junction does not match germline at one end; this may be a read error. This sequence joins TRBV7-6 and TRBJ1-6, with 9 nucleotides matching TRBD1. Germline loops: CDR1 SGHVS, CDR2 FNYEAQ. This CDR3 has 17 residues. CDR3 sequence: CASSLLPGQGRDSPLHF. The CDR3 DNA sequence: TGTGCCAGCAGCTTGCTCCCGGGACAGGGAAGAGATTCACCCCTTCACTTT.

At least ten counts were recorded for this clonotype. CDR3 amino acids: CSAGAPGTYEQYF. The DNA of the CDR3 is TGCAGTGCTGGGGCCCCGGGGACCTACGAGCAGTACTTC. The chain carries TRBV20-1 and TRBJ2-7; D possibly uses TRBD1 or TRBD2 (5 bases each). Trimming removed 5 bases at V and 2 bases at J, with 13 bases between. Germline CDR1 and CDR2: DFQATT and SNEGSKA (reference sequence). The CDR3 length is 13 residues.

The gene calls are TRBV30 and TRBJ1-2; D unresolved. Germline CDR1 reads GTSNPN; CDR2 reads SVGIG (reference sequence). V lost 1 base, J lost 3 bases, and 9 bases lay in between. This CDR3 has 13 residues. The CDR3 DNA reads as TGTGCCTGGAGTGCGGAGGCTTACTATGGCTACACCTTC. Protein sequence: CAWSAEAYYGYTF.

This clonotype occurred many times. The chain uses TRBV20-1 and TRBJ2-5; 10 nucleotides line up with TRBD2. The trim removed 3 bases at V and 2 bases at J, leaving 6 bases unmatched. Germline CDR1 is DFQATT and CDR2 is SNEGSKA (reference sequence). The CDR3 spans 15 residues. The CDR3 bases are TGCAGTGCTAGCCTCGGGACTAGCGTACAAGAGACCCAGTACTTC. Its protein product is CSASLGTSVQETQYF.